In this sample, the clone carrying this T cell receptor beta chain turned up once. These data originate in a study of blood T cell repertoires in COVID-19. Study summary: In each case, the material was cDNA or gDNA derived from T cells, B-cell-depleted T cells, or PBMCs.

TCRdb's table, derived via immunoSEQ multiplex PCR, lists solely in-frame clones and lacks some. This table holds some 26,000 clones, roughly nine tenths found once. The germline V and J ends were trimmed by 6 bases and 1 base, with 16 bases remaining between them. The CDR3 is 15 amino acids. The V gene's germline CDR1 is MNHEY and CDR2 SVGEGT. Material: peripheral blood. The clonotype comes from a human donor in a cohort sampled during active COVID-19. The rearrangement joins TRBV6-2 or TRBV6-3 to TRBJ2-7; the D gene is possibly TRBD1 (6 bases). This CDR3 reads CASSDQGTYSYEQYF. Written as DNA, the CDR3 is TGTGCCAGCAGCGATCAAGGGACATATTCCTACGAGCAGTACTTC.